These T cell receptor beta chains were read from a single sample in a study of shared clonotypes between healthy human individuals. Some clones are missing from TCRdb's copy, which holds only in-frame ones; the method was immunoSEQ multiplex PCR. In the table there are millions of clones, approximately 94% of which are singletons. The sequenced sample was naive CD8+ T cells sorted from blood. The receptors come from a man between 18 and 35 years old in good health. CDR3s include the opening cysteine and the closing phenylalanine or tryptophan. D genes are given only for firm matches. Size tells how often a clone was seen (once, few, many) or the class of an expanded clone, and some rows leave it out.

size	D	J	V	CDR3	DNA
NA	NA	TRBJ2-7	TRBV9	CASSVEGRGGIEQYF	TGTGCCAGCAGCGTAGAGGGCAGGGGTGGGATCGAGCAGTACTTC
once	TRBD1	TRBJ2-7	TRBV9	CASSVEGQGGYEQYF	TGTGCCAGCAGCGTCGAGGGACAGGGAGGCTACGAGCAGTACTTC
NA	NA	TRBJ2-1	TRBV4-1	CASSHEGPSYNEQFF	TGCGCCAGCAGCCATGAGGGGCCCTCCTACAATGAGCAGTTCTTC
NA	TRBD1	TRBJ1-1	TRBV25-1	CASSDAPGGYTEAFF	TGTGCCAGCAGTGATGCCCCAGGGGGCTACACTGAAGCTTTCTTT
NA	NA	TRBJ1-5	TRBV2	CASSLQQENQPQHF	TGTGCCAGCAGTCTCCAGCAGGAAAATCAGCCCCAGCATTTT
once	NA	TRBJ2-7	TRBV5-1	CASSLARGPGEQYF	TGCGCCAGCAGCTTGGCCCGGGGCCCAGGTGAGCAGTACTTC
NA	NA	TRBJ1-1	TRBV21-1	CASSKARHTEAFF	TGTGCCAGCAGCAAAGCGCGTCACACTGAAGCTTTCTTT
NA	TRBD2	TRBJ2-1	TRBV4-1	CASSQRRGSANEQFF	TGCGCCAGCAGCCAACGACGCGGGAGCGCCAATGAGCAGTTCTTC
NA	NA	TRBJ2-7	TRBV19	CASSILGQFYEQYF	TGTGCCAGTAGTATCTTAGGACAGTTCTACGAGCAGTACTTC
NA	TRBD1	TRBJ2-3	TRBV11-2	CASSPAKGTGTPDTQYF	TGTGCCAGCAGCCCCGCAAAGGGGACAGGGACCCCAGATACGCAGTATTTT
NA	NA	TRBJ2-5	TRBV4-1	CASSQGWTPRETQYF	TGCGCCAGCAGCCAAGGCTGGACTCCTAGAGAGACCCAGTACTTC
NA	NA	TRBJ2-7	TRBV4-1	CASSQDRDTVYEQYF	TGCGCCAGCAGCCAAGACCGGGACACGGTGTATGAGCAGTACTTC
NA	NA	TRBJ2-5	TRBV6-6	CASSYSGGQETQYF	TGTGCCAGCAGTTACTCGGGAGGCCAAGAGACCCAGTACTTC
NA	TRBD1	TRBJ1-2	TRBV7-9	CASSLVVVLGQGAAGYTF	TGTGCCAGCAGCTTAGTTGTCGTTCTTGGGCAGGGGGCTGCTGGCTACACCTTC
NA	NA	TRBJ2-7	TRBV7-9	CASTPGGGYEQYF	TGTGCCAGCACACCCGGAGGGGGCTACGAGCAGTACTTC
NA	NA	TRBJ2-2	TRBV29-1	CSVGGGDTGELFF	TGCAGCGTTGGTGGAGGTGACACCGGGGAGCTGTTTTTT
NA	NA	TRBJ1-2	TRBV5-1	CASSSGGNYGYTF	TGCGCCAGCAGCTCCGGGGGGAACTATGGCTACACCTTC
NA	NA	TRBJ2-5	TRBV7-9	CASSSSVGGPETQYF	TGTGCCAGCAGTTCCTCAGTGGGGGGGCCGGAGACCCAGTACTTC
NA	TRBD1	TRBJ2-4	TRBV27	CASSLDRGNIQYF	TGTGCCAGCAGTTTAGACAGGGGGAACATTCAGTACTTC
NA	TRBD1	TRBJ1-5	TRBV7-8	CASSQGQAQPQHF	TGTGCCAGCAGCCAGGGACAGGCCCAGCCCCAGCATTTT
NA	NA	TRBJ2-1	TRBV4-3	CASSSWLDQTYNNEQFF	TGCGCCAGCAGCTCTTGGCTGGACCAAACGTATAACAATGAGCAGTTCTTC
NA	TRBD1	TRBJ1-1	TRBV5-1	CASSYRGSDTEAFF	TGCGCCAGCAGTTACAGGGGAAGCGACACTGAAGCTTTCTTT
NA	NA	TRBJ2-7	TRBV11-2	CASSLSSYEQYF	TGTGCCAGCAGTTTGTCCTCCTACGAGCAGTACTTC
NA	NA	TRBJ2-2	TRBV9	CASSVAAGTGELFF	TGTGCCAGCAGCGTAGCTGCGGGGACCGGGGAGCTGTTTTTT
once	NA	TRBJ2-1	TRBV7-8	CASSLVEGANNEQFF	TGTGCCAGCAGCTTAGTGGAGGGGGCAAACAATGAGCAGTTCTTC
NA	NA	TRBJ1-5	TRBV5-4	CASSSGVYQPQHF	TGTGCCAGCAGCTCCGGGGTTTATCAGCCCCAGCATTTT
NA	NA	TRBJ1-1	TRBV27	CASSYGGSNTEAFF	TGTGCCAGCAGTTATGGTGGTTCGAACACTGAAGCTTTCTTT
NA	NA	TRBJ2-1	TRBV9	CASSVASQTRYNEQFF	TGTGCCAGCAGCGTAGCGAGTCAAACCCGATACAATGAGCAGTTCTTC
NA	NA	TRBJ1-1	TRBV11-2	CASSKEPRGMNTEAFF	TGTGCCAGCAGCAAAGAGCCGCGGGGAATGAACACTGAAGCTTTCTTT
NA	NA	TRBJ1-2	TRBV7-9	CASSLPGNYGYTF	TGTGCCAGCAGCTTACCGGGGAACTATGGCTACACCTTC
once	NA	TRBJ2-2	TRBV9	CASSLTASRNTGELFF	TGTGCCAGCAGCCTCACAGCCAGCCGGAACACCGGGGAGCTGTTTTTT
once	NA	TRBJ1-6	TRBV4-3	CASSQDQRGVSYNSPLHF	TGCGCCAGCAGCCAAGATCAGCGGGGTGTCTCCTATAATTCACCCCTCCACTTT
once	NA	TRBJ1-2	TRBV6-5	CASSFTGIDYGYTF	TGTGCCAGCAGTTTTACGGGGATTGACTATGGCTACACCTTC
NA	TRBD2	TRBJ2-3	TRBV27	CASSFWGGGTDTQYF	TGTGCCAGCAGTTTTTGGGGAGGGGGCACAGATACGCAGTATTTT
NA	NA	TRBJ2-7	TRBV27	CASRISSASSYEQYF	TGTGCCAGCAGGATTTCTAGCGCGAGCTCCTACGAGCAGTACTTC
NA	TRBD2	TRBJ2-4	TRBV2	CASNRLAEVQYF	TGTGCCAGCAACCGGCTAGCGGAGGTTCAGTACTTC
NA	TRBD1	TRBJ1-6	TRBV2	CASSTPTGGGTYNSPLHF	TGTGCCAGCAGTACCCCCACGGGAGGGGGCACCTATAATTCACCCCTCCACTTT
NA	NA	TRBJ2-7	TRBV10-2	CASSDANFYEQYF	TGCGCCAGCAGTGATGCGAACTTCTACGAGCAGTACTTC